The 16 T cell receptor beta chains below all came from one sample that was sequenced in a study of blood T cell repertoires in COVID-19. Generated by immunoSEQ multiplex PCR, the TCRdb table keeps only in-frame clones and is missing some. The sample lists over 350,000 clones; more than 75% were seen once. The material sequenced was PBMCs or T cells enriched from blood (not recorded which). Receptors were obtained from a woman aged 18-29 years who had recovered from COVID-19.

The CDR3 DNA is TGTGCCAGCAGCTTGGGTTTCTCCGAGCAGTACTTC. Its translation: CASSLGFSEQYF. V usage is TRBV5-4 and J usage is TRBJ2-7; D gene unclear. The V gene lost 0 bases and the J gene lost 6 bases, with 7 bases spanning the gap. CDR1 and CDR2 (germline): SGHNT, YYREEE (reference sequence). The CDR3 consists of 12 residues.

This clone was observed a single time. The chain's CDR3 is CATSDRLAGVEQFF. Written as DNA, the CDR3 is TGTGCCACCAGTGATCGACTAGCGGGGGTTGAGCAGTTCTTC. This rearrangement joins TRBV24-1 to TRBJ2-1; 12 nucleotides match TRBD2. The germline V gene encodes CDR1 KGHDR and CDR2 SFDVKD. This CDR3 has 14 amino acids. J was trimmed by 9 bases and V by 3 bases; bases with no gene match: 2.

This rearrangement joins TRBV7-2 to TRBJ2-3; TRBD1 is a possible D gene (6 bases). Trimming cost V 3 bases and J 4 bases, with 17 bases left between them. From germline, CDR1 is SGHTA and CDR2 FQGNSA. The CDR3 covers 16 residues. The CDR3 sequence is CASSFYRVGASDTQYF. DNA for the CDR3: TGTGCCAGCAGCTTCTACAGGGTTGGGGCCTCAGATACGCAGTATTTT.

The chain employs TRBV2 and TRBJ1-2; weak D call: TRBD1 (6 bases). Between the trimmed V and J ends, which lost 3 bases and 4 bases, there was a span of 12 bases. The V gene's germline CDR1 is SNHLY and CDR2 FYNNEI. CDR3 size: 14 residues. For the CDR3, the DNA is TGTGCCAGCAGTGAGGTACAGGGTTCCTATGGCTACACCTTC. This codes for CASSEVQGSYGYTF.

The chain couples TRBV5-5 to TRBJ1-2; tentative D call: TRBD1 (6 bases). Germline V lookup: CDR1 SGHKS, CDR2 YYEKEE (reference sequence). CDR3 length equals 16 residues. V shed 4 bases and J shed 4 bases, with 20 bases lying between them. The CDR3 DNA follows: TGTGCCAGCAGCACGGTAGGGCAGCGGGGGCCCTATGGCTACACCTTC. It translates to CASSTVGQRGPYGYTF. The entire variable domain, with the rest obtained from reference TRBV5-5 and TRBJ1-2, is as follows: DAGVTQSPTHLIKTRGQQVTLRCSPISGHKSVSWYQQVLGQGPQFIFQYYEKEERGRGNFPDRFSARQFPNYSSELNVNALLLGDSALYLCASSTVGQRGPYGYTFGSGTRLTVV.

The chain carries TRBV5-1 and TRBJ2-2; 7 nucleotides align to TRBD1. CDR1 is SGHRS, CDR2 YFSETQ, per germline. CDR3 size: 15 residues. Unmatched junction bases numbered 0, after V lost 1 base and J lost 0 bases. The CDR3 region is CASSLTGANTGELFF. The CDR3 DNA follows: TGCGCCAGCAGCTTGACAGGGGCGAACACCGGGGAGCTGTTTTTT. Drawing the rest from reference TRBV5-1 and TRBJ2-2, the complete variable domain is KAGVTQTPRYLIKTRGQQVTLSCSPISGHRSVSWYQQTPGQGLQFLFEYFSETQRNKGNFPGRFSGRQFSNSRSEMNVSTLELGDSALYLCASSLTGANTGELFFGEGSRLTVL.

The chain employs TRBV7-6 and TRBJ2-1; 10 nucleotides line up with TRBD2. Germline V lookup: CDR1 SGHVS, CDR2 FNYEAQ. This CDR3 is 15 amino acids long. The V and J ends lost 2 bases and 5 bases, in that order; junction bases with no gene match: 3. CDR3 in DNA: TGTGCCAGCAGCTTACTAGCGGGGGCAAACAATGAGCAGTTCTTC. Amino acids: CASSLLAGANNEQFF.

This clone was recorded a few times. The chain employs TRBV23-1 and TRBJ1-1; no firm D call. TRBV23-1 is placed among ORFs of uncertain function. Trimming shortened V by 11 bases and J by 4 bases, and 11 bases separated the two germline ends. This CDR3 contains 11 residues. The CDR3 DNA is TGCGCCCGCGCTGGAGGCACTGAAGCTTTCTTT. Amino acids: CARAGGTEAFF.

A few counts support this clone. The J gene is TRBJ1-1, the V gene TRBV7-9; D gene uncertain. CDR3 length: 13 amino acids. Germline CDR1 is SEHNR and CDR2 is FQNEAQ (reference sequence). The V and J ends lost 7 bases and 4 bases respectively, with 13 bases between them. CDR3 loop: CASNPILSTEAFF. DNA for the CDR3: TGTGCCAGCAACCCAATCCTGAGCACTGAAGCTTTCTTT.

This sequence joins TRBV27 and TRBJ1-2; 8 bases agree with TRBD1. The CDR3 has 14 residues. The V segment lost 8 bases and the J segment 7 bases; nucleotides outside the gene matches: 12. CDR1 and CDR2 from the germline V gene are MNHEY and SMNVEV (reference sequence). The CDR3, as DNA: TGTGCCAGCCGGCACAGGACAGGGCACGGTGGCTACACCTTC. Translating it yields CASRHRTGHGGYTF.

V gene TRBV7-3 combines with J gene TRBJ1-3; 10 bases are shared with TRBD1. The ends lost 0 bases at V and 4 bases at J; junction bases unmatched: 9. The CDR3 loop spans 18 amino acids. Germline V lookup: CDR1 SGHTA, CDR2 FQGTGA. CDR3: CASSLTLGDRGRGNTIYF. For the CDR3, the DNA is TGTGCCAGCAGCTTAACCCTCGGCGACAGGGGGCGAGGAAACACCATATATTTT.

The chain couples TRBV5-1 to TRBJ2-3; 8 nucleotides line up with TRBD2. Germline V gene sequence: CDR1 SGHRS, CDR2 YFSETQ. The CDR3 is 15 amino acids. V lost 0 bases, J lost 8 bases, and 8 bases stayed unmatched. CDR3 sequence reads: CASSLDRGGLGTQYF. CDR3 DNA: TGCGCCAGCAGCTTGGATCGGGGGGGCCTCGGTACGCAGTATTTT.

This clone was found a few times. The J gene is TRBJ1-1, the V gene TRBV6-5; D unclear. This CDR3 has 13 amino acids. V dropped 6 bases and J dropped 3 bases, with 11 bases sitting between them. Germline V gene lookup returns CDR1 MNHEY and CDR2 SVGAGI. As DNA, the CDR3 is TGTGCCAGCAGGAGGGCGTTGGACACTGAAGCTTTCTTT. This encodes CASRRALDTEAFF.

This chain connects TRBV24-1 to TRBJ1-1, with D perhaps TRBD1 (5 bases). Germline V CDR1 and CDR2: KGHDR, SFDVKD. Trimming shortened V by 8 bases and J by 1 base, and 10 bases separated the two germline ends. The CDR3 runs to 13 residues. Here the CDR3 reads CATKGPGNTEAFF. The CDR3 coding sequence is TGTGCCACCAAGGGGCCGGGGAACACTGAAGCTTTCTTT.

This clone came up a few times. This chain joins TRBV4-1 and TRBJ1-1, with D hard to call. V lost 6 bases and J lost 4, with 15 bases in between. Germline loops: CDR1 MGHRA, CDR2 YSYEKL. The CDR3 consists of 14 residues. CDR3 amino acids: CASRQNSEGTEAFF. The CDR3 DNA follows: TGCGCCAGCAGGCAAAACAGTGAGGGCACTGAAGCTTTCTTT.

CDR3 bases: TGTGCCAGCAGCCCCTTGGGCAGGGCTCCCTACAATGAGCAGTTCTTC. Its translation is CASSPLGRAPYNEQFF. The chain employs TRBV7-9 and TRBJ2-1; D possibly corresponds to TRBD1 (5 bases). Per germline, CDR1 SEHNR and CDR2 FQNEAQ (reference sequence). This CDR3 spans 16 amino acids. V shed 5 bases and J shed 2 bases, with 16 bases lying between them.